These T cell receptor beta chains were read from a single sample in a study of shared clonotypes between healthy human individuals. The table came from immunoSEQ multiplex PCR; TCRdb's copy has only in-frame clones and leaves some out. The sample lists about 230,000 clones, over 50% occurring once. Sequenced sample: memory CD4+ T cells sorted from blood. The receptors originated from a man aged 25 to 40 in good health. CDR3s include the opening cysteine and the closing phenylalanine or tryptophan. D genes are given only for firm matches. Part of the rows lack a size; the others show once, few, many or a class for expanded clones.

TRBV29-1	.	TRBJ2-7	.	TGCAGCGTTGCGACCCCCTCGGACGGCTCCTACGAGCAGTACTTC	CSVATPSDGSYEQYF
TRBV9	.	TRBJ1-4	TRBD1	TGTGCCAGCAGCGTAAGGGACAGGGGTGGTGAAAAACTGTTTTTT	CASSVRDRGGEKLFF
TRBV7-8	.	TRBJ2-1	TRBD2	TGTGCCAGCAGCTCTCTAGCGGGGGCCTACAATGAGCAGTTCTTC	CASSSLAGAYNEQFF
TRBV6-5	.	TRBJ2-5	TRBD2	TGTGCCAGCGGAACCGGGGGGGCCCAGTACTTC	CASGTGGAQYF
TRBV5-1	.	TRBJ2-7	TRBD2	TGCGCCAGCAGCTCCCCCTGGACTAGCGGGAGGCCATACGAGCAGTACTTC	CASSSPWTSGRPYEQYF
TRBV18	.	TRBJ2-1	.	TGTGCCAGCTCACCACAATCGGCAGAGCCCTACAATGAGCAGTTCTTC	CASSPQSAEPYNEQFF
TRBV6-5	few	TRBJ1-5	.	TGTGCCCACACGTCGCAGGAAAATCAGCCCCAGCATTTT	CAHTSQENQPQHF
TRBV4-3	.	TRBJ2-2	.	TGCGCCAGCAGCCAAGCCGAGGATTCGTACACCGGGGAGCTGTTTTTT	CASSQAEDSYTGELFF
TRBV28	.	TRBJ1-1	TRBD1	TGTGCCAGCAGTTTAGGACAGGGAGCGGGGGGCCCTCAAGCATTGTCAGGGGACACTGAAGCTTTCTTT	CASSLGQGAGGPQALSGDTEAFF
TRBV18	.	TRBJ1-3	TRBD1	TGTGCCAGCTCACCACCGACAGGGCTGGGAAACACCATATATTTT	CASSPPTGLGNTIYF
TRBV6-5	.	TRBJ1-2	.	TGTGCCAGCAGTTACTCGAAGACCGTTAACTATGGCTACACCTTC	CASSYSKTVNYGYTF
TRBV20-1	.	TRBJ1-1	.	TGCAGTGCTAGCGGTCAGGTTGGGGCTTTCTTT	CSASGQVGAFF
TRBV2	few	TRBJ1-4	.	TGTGCCAGCAGGAAAACTATGGGGGAAAAACTGTTTTTT	CASRKTMGEKLFF
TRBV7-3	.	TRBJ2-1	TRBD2	TGTGCCAGCAGCTCTAGACTAGCGGGCCACAATGAGCAGTTCTTC	CASSSRLAGHNEQFF
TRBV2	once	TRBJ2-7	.	TGTGCCAGCAGTGCGGTCAGGGTTTTGCTCTACGAGCAGTACTTC	CASSAVRVLLYEQYF
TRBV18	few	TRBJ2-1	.	TGTGCCAGCTCACCAAATAGTGCGGAGTACAATGAGCAGTTCTTC	CASSPNSAEYNEQFF
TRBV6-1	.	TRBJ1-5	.	TGTGCCAGCAGTGAGGCCCACGTCCTACTACAGGAGTGGCCCCAGCATTTT	CASSEAHVLLQEWPQHF
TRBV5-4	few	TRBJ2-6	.	TGTGCCAGCAGCTTGGGGGGAACTACTATGGCTGGGGCCAACGTCCTGACTTTC	CASSLGGTTMAGANVLTF
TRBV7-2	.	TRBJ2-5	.	TGTGCCAGCAGCTTAAGGAGCGGGGAGACCCAGTACTTC	CASSLRSGETQYF
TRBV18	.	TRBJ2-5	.	TGTGCCAGCTCACCACAGACCCAAGAGACCCAGTACTTC	CASSPQTQETQYF
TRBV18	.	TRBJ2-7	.	TGTGCCAGCTCACCCTCCAGTATCCCCCACGAGCAGTACTTC	CASSPSSIPHEQYF
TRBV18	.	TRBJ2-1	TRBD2	TGTGCCAGCTCAGGACTAGCGGGAGGGCTGTATGAGCAGTTCTTC	CASSGLAGGLYEQFF
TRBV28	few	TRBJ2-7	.	TGTGCCAGCAGGCGCGGACCTTCCTACGAGCAGTACTTC	CASRRGPSYEQYF
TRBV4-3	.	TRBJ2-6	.	TGCGCCAGCAGCCCGGCGGTCTCTGGGGCCAACGTCCTGACTTTC	CASSPAVSGANVLTF
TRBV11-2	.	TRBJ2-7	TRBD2	TGTGCCAGCAGCCTCGGCCCCGGACTAGCGACCTACGAGCAGTACTTC	CASSLGPGLATYEQYF
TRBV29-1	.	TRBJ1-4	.	TGCAGCGTTGAAATTCCCACGGCTTCAAATGAAAAACTGTTTTTT	CSVEIPTASNEKLFF
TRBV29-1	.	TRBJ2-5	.	TGCAGCGTTGAGCCAGGGCTAGAGACCCAGTACTTC	CSVEPGLETQYF
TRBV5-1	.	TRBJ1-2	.	TGCGCCAGCAGCTTGGGGGTTATGGGTGGCTACACCTTC	CASSLGVMGGYTF
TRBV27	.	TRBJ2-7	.	TGTGCCAGCGGCTACGAGCAGTACTTC	CASGYEQYF
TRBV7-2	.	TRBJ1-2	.	TGTGCCAGCAGCGATCCTCGACGAACAGAGAACTATGGCTACACCTTC	CASSDPRRTENYGYTF
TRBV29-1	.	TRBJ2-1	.	TGCAGCGGCCGGTTGGGTCAGGATGAGCAGTTCTTC	CSGRLGQDEQFF
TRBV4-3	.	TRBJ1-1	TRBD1	TGCGCCAGCAGCCAAGCGACAGGGGTCTACACTGAAGCTTTCTTT	CASSQATGVYTEAFF
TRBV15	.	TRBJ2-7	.	TGTGCCACCAGCTCCCGCCGGACCCCGTTTGGTAGCGGAGCCTACGAGCAGTACTTC	CATSSRRTPFGSGAYEQYF
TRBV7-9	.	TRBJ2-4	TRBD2	TGTGCCAGCAGCCAGGGGCGGGGGGGGGACATTCAGTACTTC	CASSQGRGGDIQYF
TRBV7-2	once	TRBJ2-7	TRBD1	TGTGCCAGCAGCTTCCAGTCCGGGACAGGTCTTTACGAGCAGTACTTC	CASSFQSGTGLYEQYF
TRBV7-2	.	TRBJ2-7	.	TGTGCCAGCAGCTACTACTGGAACTCCTACGAGCAGTACTTC	CASSYYWNSYEQYF
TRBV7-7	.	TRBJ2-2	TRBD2	TGTGCCAGCAGCCCGACTAGCGACCACACCGGGGAGCTGTTTTTT	CASSPTSDHTGELFF
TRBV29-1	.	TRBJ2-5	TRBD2	TGCAGCGTAGCCAGCGGGAGAGAGGCCCAGTACTTC	CSVASGREAQYF
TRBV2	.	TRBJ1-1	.	TGTGCCAGCAGGGGACGGATGAACACTGAAGCTTTCTTT	CASRGRMNTEAFF
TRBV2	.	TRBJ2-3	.	TGTGCCAGCAGTTCGGGACTCCACACAGATACGCAGTATTTT	CASSSGLHTDTQYF
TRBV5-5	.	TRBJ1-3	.	TGTGCCAGCAGCCCCGTGAGCACTGGAAACACCATATATTTT	CASSPVSTGNTIYF
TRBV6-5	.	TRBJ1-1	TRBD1	TGTGCCAGCAGTTACTCAGGGGGCGCGGGGACTGAAGCTTTCTTT	CASSYSGGAGTEAFF
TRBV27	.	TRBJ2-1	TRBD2	TGTGCCAGCAGTTTAATACTAGCGGGAGCGGGGGGATACAATGAGCAGTTCTTC	CASSLILAGAGGYNEQFF
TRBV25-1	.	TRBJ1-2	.	TGTGCCAGCAGTGATAAGGGGCGGGGTAACTATGGCTACACCTTC	CASSDKGRGNYGYTF
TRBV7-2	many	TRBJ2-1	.	TGTGCCAGCAGCTCCCGGGTAGGGAATGAGCAGTTCTTC	CASSSRVGNEQFF
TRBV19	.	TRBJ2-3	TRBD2	TGTGCCAGTAGTATTGGTCGGACTAGCGGGAGATCAGATACGCAGTATTTT	CASSIGRTSGRSDTQYF
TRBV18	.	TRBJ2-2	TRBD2	TGTGCCAGCTCACCTGCTAGCGGGTACACCGGGGAGCTGTTTTTT	CASSPASGYTGELFF
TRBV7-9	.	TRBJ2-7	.	TGTGCCAGCAGCAATAGCGGAGCCTCCTACGAGCAGTACTTC	CASSNSGASYEQYF
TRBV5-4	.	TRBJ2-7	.	TGTGCCAGCAGCGGGCCTACAGGGAGGTCCTACGAGCAGTACTTC	CASSGPTGRSYEQYF
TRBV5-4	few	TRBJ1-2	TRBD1	TGTGCCAGCAGCTTTCAGGACAGGCGAGGCTACACCTTC	CASSFQDRRGYTF
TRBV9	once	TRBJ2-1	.	TGTGCCAGCAGCGTTACCCCTAGCTCCTACAATGAGCAGTTCTTC	CASSVTPSSYNEQFF
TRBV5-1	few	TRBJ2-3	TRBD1	TGCGCCAGCAGCTTCGGGACAGGGTTGGCAGATACGCAGTATTTT	CASSFGTGLADTQYF
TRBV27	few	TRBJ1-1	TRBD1	TGTGCCAGCAGTGGATGGGTCCAGGGGGGGGCTGAAGCTTTCTTT	CASSGWVQGGAEAFF
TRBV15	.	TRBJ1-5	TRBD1	TGTGCCACCAGCAGAGCAGGACAGGACTTCAATCAGCCCCAGCATTTT	CATSRAGQDFNQPQHF
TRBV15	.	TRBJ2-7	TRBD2	TGTGCCACCAGCCCTCCGGGACTAGCTACCTACGAGCAGTACTTC	CATSPPGLATYEQYF
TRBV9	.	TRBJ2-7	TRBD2	TGTGCCAGCAGCGAAAGTAGCGGGAGTAGCTACGAGCAGTACTTC	CASSESSGSSYEQYF
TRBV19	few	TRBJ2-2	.	TGTGCCAGTAGTTTGACATACACGGCCGGGGAGCTGTTTTTT	CASSLTYTAGELFF
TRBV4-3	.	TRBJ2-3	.	TGCGCCAGCAGCCAAGGAGACAGGTTCACAGATACGCAGTATTTT	CASSQGDRFTDTQYF
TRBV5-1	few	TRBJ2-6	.	TGCGCCAGCAGCCCATCCGGGAGTGCTTTTGGTTCTTCGGCCAACGTCCTGACTTTC	CASSPSGSAFGSSANVLTF